This T cell receptor (beta chain) was sequenced during a study of blood T cell repertoires in COVID-19. Clones were sequenced by immunoSEQ multiplex PCR, and TCRdb holds only the in-frame ones, with some missing. The sample lists a few hundred thousand clones, 88% occurring once. Germline trimming cut 7 bases from V and 2 bases from J; bases unmatched to any gene: 4. The CDR3 contains 15 residues. Germline V gene data show CDR1 as MGHDK and CDR2 as SYGVNS. Sequenced material: peripheral blood. The gene calls are TRBV25-1 and TRBJ2-2, with TRBD2 matching 10 bases. The clonotype originates from a woman aged 30 to 39 with COVID-19, enrolled during active disease. The CDR3 DNA follows: TGTGCCAGCACGAGGACTAGCGGTAACACCGGGGAGCTGTTTTTT. It encodes CASTRTSGNTGELFF.